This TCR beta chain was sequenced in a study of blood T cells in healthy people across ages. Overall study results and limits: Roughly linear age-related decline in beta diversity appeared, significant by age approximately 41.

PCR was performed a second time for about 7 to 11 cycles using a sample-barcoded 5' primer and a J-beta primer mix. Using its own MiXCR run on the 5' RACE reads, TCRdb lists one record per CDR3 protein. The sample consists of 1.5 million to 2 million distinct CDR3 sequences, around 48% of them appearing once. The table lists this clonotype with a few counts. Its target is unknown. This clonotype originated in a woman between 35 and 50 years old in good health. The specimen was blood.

CDR3 nucleotides: TGTGCCAGCAGTTCAGGGTCATTCTCCTACAATGAGCAGTTCTTC. Its translation: CASSSGSFSYNEQFF. The rearrangement joins TRBV6-5 to TRBJ2-1; maybe TRBD1 (5 bases). This CDR3 has 15 amino acids. Trimming stripped 4 bases from V and 0 bases from J, with 10 bases between. Germline-derived CDR1 and CDR2 are MNHEY and SVGAGI.